The source of this T cell receptor (beta chain) is a study of technical replicates of blood from a few donors. The repertoire was sequenced with immunoSEQ multiplex PCR; TCRdb's copy has only in-frame clones and lacks some. The table lists roughly 87,000 clones, 85% to 95% of them singletons, with approximately 0.24% in the top ten. Germline CDR1 WNHNN, CDR2 SYGVQD (reference sequence). CDR3 length: 15 amino acids. Trimming at V came to 3 bases and at J to 8 bases, leaving 6 bases not matched to a gene. The origin of this receptor is a human donor in good health. The chain employs TRBV10-1 and TRBJ2-1, with TRBD2 identical over 11 bases. Sequenced: T cells isolated from PBMCs. CDR3 sequence: CASSDTSGSRDEQFF. The CDR3 DNA reads TGCGCCAGCAGTGACACTAGCGGGAGTAGAGATGAGCAGTTCTTC.